This T cell receptor (beta chain) was recovered during a study of PD-1 blockade in classical Hodgkin lymphoma. Study as a whole: Nivolumab 3 mg/kg was given intravenously every 2 weeks.

Sequencing was performed with immunoSEQ multiplex PCR; in TCRdb, only in-frame clones are kept and a portion is missing. The data show fewer than 110,000 clones, with around 89% seen just once and about 7.1% held by the top ten. Every patient had relapsed following autologous stem cell transplantation, and cohorts differed in brentuximab vedotin exposure. Patients showed best responses of complete response, partial response or progressive disease. V lost 3 bases and J 4 bases, leaving 10 bases between the germline ends. Germline V gives CDR1 LNHDA, CDR2 SQIVND (reference sequence). The CDR3 loop spans 14 amino acids.

This specimen consisted of peripheral blood mononuclear cells (PBMCs), obtained before the second cycle of nivolumab. This clonotype originated in a human donor with classical Hodgkin lymphoma. V is TRBV19 and J is TRBJ2-1; D is unresolved. The CDR3 loop reads CASSIGQVYNEQFF. In nucleotides, the CDR3 is TGTGCCAGTAGTATTGGGCAGGTTTACAATGAGCAGTTCTTC.